This TCR beta chain stems from a study of vaccination and CD4 T cells after COVID-19. For the study at large: Convalescent individuals numbered four females and six males, two being Hispanic.

General study findings and limits: Reactive clone data from convalescent patients indicated a median of approximately 86% appearing only post-vaccination.

Treatment here: 10-day PBMC culture with coronavirus spike peptide pools or control peptides (ViraFEST assay). Per well, approximately 2 million PBMCs were cultured in the presence of around 11 IU/ml IL-2 and around 11 ug/ml peptide pools. Of note for this clonotype: Its antigen is unidentified.

Germline CDR1 is SGHNT and CDR2 is YYREEE (reference sequence). CDR3 size: 14 residues. V was clipped by 3 bases and J by 4 bases; unmatched bases: 7. An Oncomine TCR Beta short-read assay was used to sequence the DNA from cultured CD4+ T cells. Cultured CD4+ T cells were the source of extracted genomic DNA. TCRdb itself ran the PCR reads through MiXCR, one entry per CDR3 protein. Counted here are 9,500 to 15,000 distinct CDR3 sequences, 55% to 65% occurring once; the ten biggest clones make up roughly 8%. This TCR came from a human donor who had recovered from COVID-19. The chain carries TRBV5-4 and TRBJ2-7; TRBD1 matches at 7 bases. The sequenced sample was CD4+ T cells from blood, cultured in vitro. CDR3 sequence: CASSSPGQKYEQYF. CDR3 bases: TGTGCCAGCAGCTCACCGGGACAGAAGTACGAGCAGTACTTC.